Detailed here is one T cell receptor beta chain. It lacks a known antigen. The input lacks base qualities; no much larger clone sits a single base away. This sample was included in a study of CD8+CD57+ T cells in acquired aplastic anemia (dated by TCRdb to 2016 to 2019). About the full investigation: Extracted DNA from sorted CD4+ and CD8+ cells averaged around 3.3 ug, ranging from roughly 0.17 to 27.4 ug. A CD8+CD57+ expansion meant a frequency higher than the mean frequency seen in healthy subjects. The research as a whole found: Roughly 30 CD8+ CDR3 sequences were found to be shared between patients and controls, but these sequences appeared to be highly expressed in patients and within the immunodominant clones of the patients. No significant difference in CD8+ Simpson's diversity was found between patients and healthy controls (P=0.060).

Genomic DNA served as template for TCR beta VDJ combination and CDR3 sequence profiling. An Illumina HiSeq 2000 was the platform used for TCR repertoire sequencing. As for the original processing: TRBV/TRBJ rearrangement plots, CDR3 size and DJ length profiles, and Simpson's diversity index were used to assess repertoires. The most abundant DNA sequence in the deep sequencing data was taken as the immunodominant clone. CDR3 amino acid sequences were screened for sharing across subjects and compared with published repertoires and the VDJdb database. TCRdb reanalyzed the raw reads on its own, using fastp at Q25 for trimming and MiXCR for clone calling, and kept in-frame beta chains. Duplicate CDR3 protein sequences are folded into a single record with the most common DNA and genes. TCRdb's processing, not the study's, gives the V and J calls here. This sample holds roughly 250,000 distinct CDR3 sequences; 82% were observed only once. The top ten clones comprise roughly 42% of the sample.

Flow cytometry had shown CD8+CD57+ cell expansion in the patients selected for sequencing. Every patient had severe acquired aplastic anemia, diagnosed using the International Study of Aplastic Anemia and Agranulocytosis and Camitta criteria. At the time blood was sampled, none of the patients had received any therapy. In the study, sorted CD4+ and CD8+ blood T cells from patients with severe aplastic anemia and from healthy subjects underwent deep sequencing of TCR repertoires. Patients were enrolled under clinicaltrials.gov protocols 00001620, 01623167, 00001397, 00071045, 00081523 and 00961064 in the USA. Ficoll-Paque density gradient centrifugation was used to isolate peripheral blood mononuclear cells. CD4+ and CD8+ T cells were sorted by FACS or magnetic beads before DNA extraction. The CDR3 runs 14 amino acids, cysteine and phenylalanine included. CDR3 DNA is the only sequence kept; it has 42 bases, read in frame from the first base. Clipping removes 5 bases from V and 13 bases from J, with 9 as the unmatched junction base count. According to the germline V gene (reference sequence), CDR1 reads SEHNR and CDR2 reads FQNEAQ.

This sequence originates from a human donor with aplastic anemia. Here the chain combines TRBV7-9 and TRBJ1-6; the junction holds 9 bases that match TRBD1. Sample: sorted CD4+, CD8+, or CD8+CD57+ T cells (not recorded which) from PBMCs. The CDR3 loop reads CASSGGQGGSPLHF. In nucleotides, the sequence is TGTGCCAGCAGCGGGGGACAGGGCGGGAGCCCCCTCCACTTT. Full variable domain (CDR3 extended with the reference TRBV7-9 and TRBJ1-6 proteins): DTGVSQNPRHKITKRGQNVTFRCDPISEHNRLYWYRQTLGQGPEFLTYFQNEAQLEKSRLLSDRFSAERPKGSFSTLEIQRTEQGDSAMYLCASSGGQGGSPLHFGNGTRLTVT.